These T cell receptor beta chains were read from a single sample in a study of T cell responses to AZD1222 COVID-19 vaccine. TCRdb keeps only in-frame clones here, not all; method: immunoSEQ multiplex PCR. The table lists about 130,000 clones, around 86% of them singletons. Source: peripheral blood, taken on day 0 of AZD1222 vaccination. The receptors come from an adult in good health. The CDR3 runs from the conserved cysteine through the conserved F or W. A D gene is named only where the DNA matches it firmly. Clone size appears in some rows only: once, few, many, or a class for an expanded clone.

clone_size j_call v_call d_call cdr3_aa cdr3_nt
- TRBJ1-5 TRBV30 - CAWSLGQGLQPQHF TGTGCCTGGAGCCTAGGGCAGGGGCTTCAGCCCCAGCATTTT
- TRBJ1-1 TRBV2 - CASSEAPHPQAFF TGTGCCAGCAGTGAAGCGCCACATCCGCAGGCTTTCTTT
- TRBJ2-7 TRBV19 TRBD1 CASSIGRGLAEQYF TGTGCCAGTAGTATAGGCAGGGGGCTGGCCGAGCAGTACTTC
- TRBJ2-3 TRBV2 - CASSELSTVTDTQYF TGTGCCAGCAGTGAATTATCTACGGTCACAGATACGCAGTATTTT
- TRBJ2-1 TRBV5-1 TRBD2 CASSLGLPGLAGGRTYNEQFF TGCGCCAGCAGCTTGGGCCTCCCGGGACTAGCGGGGGGGCGAACCTACAATGAGCAGTTCTTC
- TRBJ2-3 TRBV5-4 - CASSLEGPSGDTQYF TGTGCCAGCAGCTTGGAAGGACCCAGTGGGGATACGCAGTATTTT
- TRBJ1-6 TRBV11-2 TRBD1 CASSSTGTIGEPLHF TGTGCCAGCAGCTCGACAGGGACCATAGGGGAACCCCTCCACTTT
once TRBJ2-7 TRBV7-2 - CASSPPLGQPYEQYF TGTGCCAGCAGCCCCCCGCTAGGACAGCCCTACGAGCAGTACTTC
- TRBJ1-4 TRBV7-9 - CASSPAPLRKLFF TGTGCCAGCAGCCCCGCTCCCCTGAGGAAACTGTTTTTT
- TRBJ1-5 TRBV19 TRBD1 CASKKDRAGSNQPQHF TGTGCCAGTAAAAAGGACAGGGCCGGTAGCAATCAGCCCCAGCATTTT
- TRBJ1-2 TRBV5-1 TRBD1 CASSLEPGQGDGYTF TGCGCCAGCAGCTTGGAACCGGGACAGGGAGATGGCTACACCTTC
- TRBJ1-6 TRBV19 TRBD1 CASTRLGTAYSPLHF TGTGCCAGTACCCGACTCGGGACAGCTTATTCACCCCTCCACTTT
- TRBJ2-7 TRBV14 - CASSQGRVLRGEQYF TGTGCCAGCAGCCAAGGAAGGGTTCTAAGGGGCGAGCAGTACTTC
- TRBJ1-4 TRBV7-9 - CASSLTMTMGEKLFF TGTGCCAGCAGCTTAACCATGACCATGGGGGAAAAACTGTTTTTT
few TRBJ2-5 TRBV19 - CASSRSIGRWGTQYF TGTGCCAGTAGTAGATCTATAGGGAGGTGGGGGACCCAGTACTTC
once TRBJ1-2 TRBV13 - CASSLVGSNYGYTF TGTGCCAGCAGCTTAGTAGGCAGCAACTATGGCTACACCTTC
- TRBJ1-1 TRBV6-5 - CASRVEGNTEAFF TGTGCCAGCAGGGTCGAGGGAAACACTGAAGCTTTCTTT
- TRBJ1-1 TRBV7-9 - CASSLGRSVNTEAFF TGTGCCAGCAGCTTAGGGCGGAGCGTGAACACTGAAGCTTTCTTT
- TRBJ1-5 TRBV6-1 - CASSEENLHDQPQHF TGTGCCAGCAGTGAAGAAAACCTACACGATCAGCCCCAGCATTTT
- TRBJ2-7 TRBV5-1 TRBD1 CASSGDRGTYEQYF TGCGCCAGCAGCGGGGACAGGGGAACCTACGAGCAGTACTTC
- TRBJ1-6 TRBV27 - CASRPVQLYNSPLHF TGTGCCAGCAGGCCCGTACAGCTTTATAATTCACCCCTCCACTTT
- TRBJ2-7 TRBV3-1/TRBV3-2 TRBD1 CASSPGGYEQYF TGTGCCAGCAGCCCAGGGGGCTACGAGCAGTACTTC